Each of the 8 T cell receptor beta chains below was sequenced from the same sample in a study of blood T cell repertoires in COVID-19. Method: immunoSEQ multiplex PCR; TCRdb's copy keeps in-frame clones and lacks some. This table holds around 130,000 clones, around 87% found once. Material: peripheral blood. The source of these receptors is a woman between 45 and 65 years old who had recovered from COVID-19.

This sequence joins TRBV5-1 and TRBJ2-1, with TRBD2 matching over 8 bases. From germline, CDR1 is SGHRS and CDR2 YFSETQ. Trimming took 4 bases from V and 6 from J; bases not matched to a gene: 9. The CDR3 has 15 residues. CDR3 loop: CASSRGGTPGNEQFF. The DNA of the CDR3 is TGCGCCAGCAGCCGGGGGGGGACCCCAGGCAATGAGCAGTTCTTC.

The CDR3 reads CASGLRLAGGITGELFF. DNA of the CDR3: TGTGCTAGTGGTCTCCGACTAGCGGGAGGGATCACCGGGGAGCTGTTTTTT. The chain is built from TRBV12-5 and TRBJ2-2; 14 bases align to TRBD2. The germline V gene encodes CDR1 LGHNT and CDR2 FRNRAP. The CDR3 extends over 17 amino acids. V trimming: 5 bases; J trimming: 4 bases; junction bases outside the gene matches: 6.

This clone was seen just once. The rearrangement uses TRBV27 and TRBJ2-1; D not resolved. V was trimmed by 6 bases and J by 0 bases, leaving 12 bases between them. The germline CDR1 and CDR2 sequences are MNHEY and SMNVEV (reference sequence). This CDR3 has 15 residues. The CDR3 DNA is TGTGCCAGCAGCTCAGAGGTCACCTCCTACAATGAGCAGTTCTTC. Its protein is CASSSEVTSYNEQFF.

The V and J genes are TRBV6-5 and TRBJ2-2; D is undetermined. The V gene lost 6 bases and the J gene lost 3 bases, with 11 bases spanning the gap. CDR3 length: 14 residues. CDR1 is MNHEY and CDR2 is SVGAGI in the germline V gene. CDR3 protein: CASRAVPDTGELFF. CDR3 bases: TGTGCCAGCAGGGCCGTACCAGACACCGGGGAGCTGTTTTTT.

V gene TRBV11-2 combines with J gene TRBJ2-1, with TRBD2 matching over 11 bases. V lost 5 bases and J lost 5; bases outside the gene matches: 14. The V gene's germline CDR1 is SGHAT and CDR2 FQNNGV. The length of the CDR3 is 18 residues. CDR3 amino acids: CASSPGKDSGGVNNEQFF. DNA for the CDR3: TGTGCCAGCAGCCCCGGGAAGGATAGCGGGGGGGTAAACAATGAGCAGTTCTTC. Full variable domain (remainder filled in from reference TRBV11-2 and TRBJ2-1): EAGVAQSPRYKIIEKRQSVAFWCNPISGHATLYWYQQILGQGPKLLIQFQNNGVVDDSQLPKDRFSAERLKGVDSTLKIQPAKLEDSAVYLCASSPGKDSGGVNNEQFFGPGTRLTVL.

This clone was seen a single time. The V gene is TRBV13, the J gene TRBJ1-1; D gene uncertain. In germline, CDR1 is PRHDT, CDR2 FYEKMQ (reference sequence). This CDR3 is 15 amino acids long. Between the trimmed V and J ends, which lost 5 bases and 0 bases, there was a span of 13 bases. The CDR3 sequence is CASSTRGALNTEAFF. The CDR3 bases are TGTGCCAGCAGCACCCGGGGTGCGCTGAACACTGAAGCTTTCTTT. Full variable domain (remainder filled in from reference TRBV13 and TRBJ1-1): AAGVIQSPRHLIKEKRETATLKCYPIPRHDTVYWYQQGPGQDPQFLISFYEKMQSDKGSIPDRFSAQQFSDYHSELNMSSLELGDSALYFCASSTRGALNTEAFFGQGTRLTVV.

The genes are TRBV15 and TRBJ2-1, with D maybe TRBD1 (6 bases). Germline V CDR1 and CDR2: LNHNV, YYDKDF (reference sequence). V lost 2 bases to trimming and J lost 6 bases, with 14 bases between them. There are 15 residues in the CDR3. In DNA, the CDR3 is TGTGCCACCAGCAGACACAGGGTTGGGGCCAATGAGCAGTTCTTC. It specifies CATSRHRVGANEQFF.

CDR3 sequence (DNA): TGCGCCAGCAGCCAAGATAAGTTCGGGCGGGAGGGTCTCTATGAGCAGTTCTTC. Protein sequence: CASSQDKFGREGLYEQFF. V usage is TRBV4-3 and J usage is TRBJ2-1, with 9 bases identical to TRBD2. The length of the CDR3 is 18 residues. From germline, CDR1 is LGHNA and CDR2 YSLEER. Trimming cost V 0 bases and J 8 bases; bases outside gene matches: 14.